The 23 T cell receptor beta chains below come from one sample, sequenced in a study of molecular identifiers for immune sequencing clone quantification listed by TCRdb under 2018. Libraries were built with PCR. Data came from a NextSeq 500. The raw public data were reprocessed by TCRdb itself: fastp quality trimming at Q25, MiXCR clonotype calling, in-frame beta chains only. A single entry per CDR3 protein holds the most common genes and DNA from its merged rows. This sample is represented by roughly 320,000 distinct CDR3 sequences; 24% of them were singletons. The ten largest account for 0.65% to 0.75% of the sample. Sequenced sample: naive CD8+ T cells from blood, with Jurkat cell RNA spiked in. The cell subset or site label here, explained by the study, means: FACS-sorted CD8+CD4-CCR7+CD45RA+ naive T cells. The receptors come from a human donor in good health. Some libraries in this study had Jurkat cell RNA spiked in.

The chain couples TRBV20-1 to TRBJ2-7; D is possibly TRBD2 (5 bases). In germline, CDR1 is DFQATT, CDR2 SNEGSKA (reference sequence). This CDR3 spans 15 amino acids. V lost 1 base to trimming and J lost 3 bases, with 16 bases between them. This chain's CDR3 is CSARAGELGVYEQYF. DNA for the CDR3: TGCAGTGCTAGAGCCGGGGAGCTAGGAGTCTACGAGCAGTACTTC.

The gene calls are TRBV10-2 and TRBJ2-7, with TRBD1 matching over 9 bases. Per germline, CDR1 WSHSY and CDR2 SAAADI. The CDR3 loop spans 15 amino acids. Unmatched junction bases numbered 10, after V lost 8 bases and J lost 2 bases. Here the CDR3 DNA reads TGCGCCAGCCAGGGAGAACAGGGGGCCCCCTACGAGCAGTACTTC. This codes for CASQGEQGAPYEQYF.

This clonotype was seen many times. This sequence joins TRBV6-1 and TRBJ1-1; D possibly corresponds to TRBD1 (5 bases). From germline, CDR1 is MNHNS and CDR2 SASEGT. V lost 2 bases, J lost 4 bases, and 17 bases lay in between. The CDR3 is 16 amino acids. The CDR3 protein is CASSEFWGDVGTEAFF. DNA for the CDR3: TGTGCCAGCAGTGAATTCTGGGGGGATGTCGGCACTGAAGCTTTCTTT.

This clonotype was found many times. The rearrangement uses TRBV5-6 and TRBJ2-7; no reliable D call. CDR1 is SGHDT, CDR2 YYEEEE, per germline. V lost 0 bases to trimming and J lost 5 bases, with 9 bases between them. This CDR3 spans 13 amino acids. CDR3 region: CASSLGGFNEQYF. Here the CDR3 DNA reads TGTGCCAGCAGCTTGGGAGGTTTCAACGAGCAGTACTTC. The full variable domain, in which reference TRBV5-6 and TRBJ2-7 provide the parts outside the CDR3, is DAGVTQSPTHLIKTRGQQVTLRCSPKSGHDTVSWYQQALGQGPQFIFQYYEEEERQRGNFPDRFSGHQFPNYSSELNVNALLLGDSALYLCASSLGGFNEQYFGPGTRLTVT.

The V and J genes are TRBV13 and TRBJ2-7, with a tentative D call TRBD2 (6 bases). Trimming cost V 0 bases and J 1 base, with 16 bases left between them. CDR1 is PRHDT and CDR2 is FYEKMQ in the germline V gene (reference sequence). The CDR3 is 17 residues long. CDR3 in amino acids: CASSLGGEVLGSYEQYF. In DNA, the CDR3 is TGTGCCAGCAGCTTAGGCGGGGAGGTCCTGGGGTCCTACGAGCAGTACTTC.

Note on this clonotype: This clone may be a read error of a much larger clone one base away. The CDR3 bases are TGTGCCAGCAGCGCCCGTGGCGATCAGCCCCAGCATTTT. It translates to CASSARGDQPQHF. The V gene is TRBV9, the J gene TRBJ1-5; D is undetermined. CDR3 size: 13 residues. Trimming removed 3 bases from V and 5 bases from J, with 9 bases in between. The germline V gene has CDR1 SGDLS and CDR2 YYNGEE.

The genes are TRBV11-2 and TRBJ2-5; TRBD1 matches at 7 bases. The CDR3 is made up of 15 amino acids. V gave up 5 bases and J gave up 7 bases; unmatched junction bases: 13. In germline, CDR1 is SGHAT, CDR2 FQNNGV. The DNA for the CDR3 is TGTGCCAGCAGCCCGGACCAGACAGGGTTTGGGACCCAGTACTTC. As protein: CASSPDQTGFGTQYF.

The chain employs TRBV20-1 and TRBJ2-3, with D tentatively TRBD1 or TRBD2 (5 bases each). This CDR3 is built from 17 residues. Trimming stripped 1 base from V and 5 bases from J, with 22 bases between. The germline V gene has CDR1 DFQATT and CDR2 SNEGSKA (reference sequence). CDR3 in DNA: TGCAGTGCTAGAGTCCCCCGAGGGGAAAAGGTCCTAGATACGCAGTATTTT. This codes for CSARVPRGEKVLDTQYF.

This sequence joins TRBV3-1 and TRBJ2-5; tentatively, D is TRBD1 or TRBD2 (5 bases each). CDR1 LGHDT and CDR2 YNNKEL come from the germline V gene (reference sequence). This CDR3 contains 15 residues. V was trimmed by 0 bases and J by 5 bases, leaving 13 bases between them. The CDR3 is CASSQEGRETETQYF. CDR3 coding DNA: TGTGCCAGCAGCCAAGAGGGCAGGGAGACGGAGACCCAGTACTTC.

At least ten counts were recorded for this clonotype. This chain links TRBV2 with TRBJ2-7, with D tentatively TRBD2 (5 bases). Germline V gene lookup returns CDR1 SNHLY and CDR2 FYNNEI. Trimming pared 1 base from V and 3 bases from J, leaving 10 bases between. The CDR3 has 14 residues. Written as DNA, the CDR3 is TGTGCCAGCAGTGAAGTGATGGGAGACTACGAGCAGTACTTC. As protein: CASSEVMGDYEQYF.

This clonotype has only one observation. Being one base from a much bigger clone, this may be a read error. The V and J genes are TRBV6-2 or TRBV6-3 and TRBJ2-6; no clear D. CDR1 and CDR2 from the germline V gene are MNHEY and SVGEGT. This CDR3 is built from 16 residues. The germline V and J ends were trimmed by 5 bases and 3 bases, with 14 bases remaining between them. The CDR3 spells CASSPLSLVGANVLTF. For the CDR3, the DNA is TGTGCCAGCAGTCCTCTCTCCCTGGTTGGGGCCAACGTCCTGACTTTC.

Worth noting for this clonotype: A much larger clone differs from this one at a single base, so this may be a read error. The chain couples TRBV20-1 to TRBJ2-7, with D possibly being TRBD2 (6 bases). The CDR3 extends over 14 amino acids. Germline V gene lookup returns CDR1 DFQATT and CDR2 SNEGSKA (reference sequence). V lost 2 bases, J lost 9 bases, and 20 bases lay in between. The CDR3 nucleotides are TGCAGTGCTAGACGGACTAACGGGATCGATTGGCAGTACTTC. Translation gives CSARRTNGIDWQYF.

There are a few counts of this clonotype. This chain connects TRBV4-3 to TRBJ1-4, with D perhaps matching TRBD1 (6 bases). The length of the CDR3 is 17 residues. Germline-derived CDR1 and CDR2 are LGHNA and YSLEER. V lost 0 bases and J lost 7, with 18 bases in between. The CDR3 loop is CASSQDTAGGISEKLFF. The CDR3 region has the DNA TGCGCCAGCAGCCAAGACACCGCCGGGGGCATCTCTGAAAAACTGTTTTTT.

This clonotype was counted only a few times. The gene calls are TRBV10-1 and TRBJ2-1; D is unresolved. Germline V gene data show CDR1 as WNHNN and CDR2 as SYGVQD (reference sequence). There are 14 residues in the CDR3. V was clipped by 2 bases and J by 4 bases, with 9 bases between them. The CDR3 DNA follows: TGCGCCAGCAGTGAGCGGCAGATATACAATGAGCAGTTCTTC. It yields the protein CASSERQIYNEQFF.

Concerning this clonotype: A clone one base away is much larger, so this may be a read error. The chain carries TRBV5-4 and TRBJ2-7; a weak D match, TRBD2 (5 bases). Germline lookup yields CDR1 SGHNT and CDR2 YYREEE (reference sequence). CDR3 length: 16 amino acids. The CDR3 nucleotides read TGTGCCAGCAGCCCCAATACTGAGCGAGGGTACGACGAGCGGTACTTC. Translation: CASSPNTERGYDERYF.

CDR3 in DNA: TGCGCCAGCAGCCGAGTCTCTCTATCCTACTATGGCTACACCTTC. Amino acids: CASSRVSLSYYGYTF. This rearrangement joins TRBV4-3 to TRBJ1-2; D gene unclear. Germline CDR1 reads LGHNA; CDR2 reads YSLEER. V dropped 4 bases and J dropped 3 bases, with 15 bases sitting between them. The CDR3 runs to 15 residues.

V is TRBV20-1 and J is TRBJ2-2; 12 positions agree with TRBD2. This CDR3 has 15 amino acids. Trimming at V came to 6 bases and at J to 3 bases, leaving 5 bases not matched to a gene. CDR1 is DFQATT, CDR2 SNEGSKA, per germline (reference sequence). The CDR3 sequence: CSAQTSGRYTGELFF. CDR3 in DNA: TGCAGTGCGCAGACTAGCGGGAGATACACCGGGGAGCTGTTTTTT.

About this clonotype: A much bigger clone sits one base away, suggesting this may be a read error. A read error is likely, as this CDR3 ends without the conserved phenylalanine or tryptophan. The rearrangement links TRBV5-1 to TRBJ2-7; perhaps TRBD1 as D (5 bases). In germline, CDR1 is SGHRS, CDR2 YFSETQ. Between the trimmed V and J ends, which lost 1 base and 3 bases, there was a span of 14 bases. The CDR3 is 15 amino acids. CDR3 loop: CASSLFIDSNYEQYL. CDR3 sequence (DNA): TGCGCCAGCAGCTTGTTTATTGACAGTAACTACGAGCAGTACCTC.

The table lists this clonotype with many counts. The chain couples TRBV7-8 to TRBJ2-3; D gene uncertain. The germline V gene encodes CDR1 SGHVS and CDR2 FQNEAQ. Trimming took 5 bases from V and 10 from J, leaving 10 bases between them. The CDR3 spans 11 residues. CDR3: CASSVGLSQYF. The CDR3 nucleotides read TGTGCCAGCAGCGTTGGATTGTCGCAGTATTTT.

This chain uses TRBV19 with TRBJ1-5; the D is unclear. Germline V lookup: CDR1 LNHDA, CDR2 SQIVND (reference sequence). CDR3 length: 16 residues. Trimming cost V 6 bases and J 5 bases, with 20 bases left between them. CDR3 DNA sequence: TGTGCCAGTAGCAAGGATTTCCCGGACCGGGATCAGCCCCAGCATTTT. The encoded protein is CASSKDFPDRDQPQHF.

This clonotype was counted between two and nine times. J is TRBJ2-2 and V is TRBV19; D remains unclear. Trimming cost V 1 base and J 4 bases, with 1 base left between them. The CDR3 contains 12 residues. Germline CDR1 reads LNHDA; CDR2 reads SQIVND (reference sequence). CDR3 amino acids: CASSIGTGELFF. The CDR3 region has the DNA TGTGCCAGTAGTATAGGCACCGGGGAGCTGTTTTTT.

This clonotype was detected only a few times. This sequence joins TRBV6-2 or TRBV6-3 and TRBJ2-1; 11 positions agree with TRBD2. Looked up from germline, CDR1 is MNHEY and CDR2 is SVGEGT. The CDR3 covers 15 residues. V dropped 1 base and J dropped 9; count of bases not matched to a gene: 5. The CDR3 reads CASSYFTSGRGEQFF. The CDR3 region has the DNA TGTGCCAGCAGTTACTTTACTAGCGGGAGAGGTGAGCAGTTCTTC.

CDR3 sequence: CASSPDQVGLANNNEQFF. The CDR3 coding sequence is TGTGCCAGCAGCCCGGATCAGGTCGGACTAGCGAATAACAATGAGCAGTTCTTC. This sequence joins TRBV7-9 and TRBJ2-1; 9 bases match TRBD2. Germline V CDR1 and CDR2: SEHNR, FQNEAQ (reference sequence). V trimming: 5 bases; J trimming: 5 bases; junction bases outside the gene matches: 16. The CDR3 length is 18 residues.